The 20 T cell receptor beta chains listed next were all sequenced from one sample in a study of blood T cell repertoires in COVID-19. The repertoire was sequenced with immunoSEQ multiplex PCR; TCRdb's copy has only in-frame clones and lacks some. The repertoire consists of over 200,000 clones, with under 90% occurring once and the leading ten covering 1.8%. The sample consisted of PBMCs or T cells enriched from blood (not recorded which). Source of these receptors: a man between 60 and 75 years old who had recovered from COVID-19.

The chain is built from TRBV6-6 and TRBJ1-1; 7 positions match TRBD1. CDR1 MNHNY and CDR2 SVGAGI come from the germline V gene (reference sequence). This CDR3 contains 16 residues. With V trimmed by 7 bases and J by 0 bases, 11 bases remained unmatched. The DNA for the CDR3 is TGTGCCAGCACTCTCCTAGGGCAGGGGGTGAACACTGAAGCTTTCTTT. Residues: CASTLLGQGVNTEAFF.

The V call is TRBV21-1, the J call TRBJ1-6; the table calls TRBD1, which could not be checked here. TRBV21-1 is given as a pseudogene. The CDR3 is made up of 15 amino acids. The CDR3 loop reads CASSNQGAHNSPLHF. DNA for the CDR3: TGTGCCAGCAGCAACCAGGGGGCGCATAATTCACCCCTCCACTTT.

This rearrangement joins TRBV11-3 to TRBJ1-6, with D unclear. Germline V gene sequence: CDR1 SGHNT, CDR2 YENEEA. This CDR3 spans 13 amino acids. V was cut by 2 bases and J by 11 bases, with 10 bases left in between. DNA for the CDR3: TGTGCCAGCAGCTTAATTAAGAGCGCACCCCTCCACTTT. It is translated as CASSLIKSAPLHF. The full variable domain, in which reference TRBV11-3 and TRBJ1-6 provide the parts outside the CDR3, is EAGVVQSPRYKIIEKKQPVAFWCNPISGHNTLYWYLQNLGQGPELLIRYENEEAVDDSQLPKDRFSAERLKGVDSTLKIQPAELGDSAVYLCASSLIKSAPLHFGNGTRLTVT.

V usage is TRBV14 and J usage is TRBJ2-1, with 8 positions matching TRBD1. Germline lookup yields CDR1 SGHDN and CDR2 FVKESK. This CDR3 comprises 14 residues. V lost 1 base and J lost 10; bases outside the gene matches: 6. CDR3 in DNA: TGTGCCAGCAGCCAAGTGGACAGGGCCAGAGAGCAGTTCTTC. This gives the protein CASSQVDRAREQFF.

The V call is TRBV5-1, the J call TRBJ2-3; D unresolved. CDR3 length: 13 amino acids. Germline CDR1 and CDR2: SGHRS and YFSETQ. Deletions cut 0 bases from V and 5 bases from J, with 7 bases between. For the CDR3, the DNA is TGCGCCAGCAGCTTGGGGTCTATAGATACGCAGTATTTT. Translation: CASSLGSIDTQYF.

This clone was observed once. This sequence joins TRBV5-4 and TRBJ2-1; 11 nucleotides align to TRBD2. Germline loops: CDR1 SGHNT, CDR2 YYREEE (reference sequence). The CDR3 runs 16 residues. The junction had 7 bases not matched to a gene; V was cut back by 0 bases and J by 8 bases. CDR3 sequence reads: CASSLAGLAGMDEQFF. CDR3 DNA sequence: TGTGCCAGCAGCTTGGCCGGACTAGCGGGTATGGATGAGCAGTTCTTC.

The rearrangement uses TRBV15 and TRBJ1-2; the match to TRBD1 covers 7 bases. The germline CDR1 and CDR2 sequences are LNHNV and YYDKDF (reference sequence). The CDR3 is made up of 14 amino acids. V lost 1 base to trimming and J lost 6 bases; unmatched junction nucleotides: 5. This CDR3 reads CATSRGQGYDGYTF. The DNA for the CDR3 is TGTGCCACCAGCAGAGGACAGGGCTACGATGGCTACACCTTC.

The gene calls are TRBV18 and TRBJ1-6; a weak D match, TRBD1 (6 bases). Trimming removed 2 bases at V and 9 bases at J, with 17 bases between. Germline CDR1 and CDR2: KGHSH and LQKENI. The CDR3 extends over 16 amino acids. CDR3 DNA: TGTGCCAGCTCACCAAGGCAGCCAGGGGCGAGTTCACCCCTCCACTTT. Its translation: CASSPRQPGASSPLHF.

The chain uses TRBV18 and TRBJ1-1; possible D gene TRBD1, 5 bases. Trimming shortened V by 2 bases and J by 3 bases, and 7 bases separated the two germline ends. The germline CDR1 and CDR2 sequences are KGHSH and LQKENI. The CDR3 spans 13 residues. This CDR3 is CASSPKGDTEAFF. CDR3 nucleotides: TGTGCCAGCTCACCAAAAGGGGACACTGAAGCTTTCTTT.

The genes are TRBV5-5 and TRBJ1-6; D is perhaps TRBD1 (5 bases). The V gene lost 4 bases and the J gene lost 10 bases, with 15 bases spanning the gap. Per the germline V gene, CDR1 is SGHKS and CDR2 is YYEKEE (reference sequence). CDR3 size: 14 residues. The chain's CDR3 is CASSVSGTLSPLHF. In DNA form, the CDR3 reads TGTGCCAGCAGCGTATCCGGGACTCTGTCACCCCTCCACTTT.

The genes are TRBV6-5 and TRBJ2-7; TRBD1 is a possible D gene (6 bases). From germline, CDR1 is MNHEY and CDR2 SVGAGI. Trimming left V 9 bases short and J 7 bases short, with 19 bases between. The CDR3 length is 13 residues. CDR3 nucleotide sequence: TGTGCCAGTAAGCCTACAGGGTTTGGGGAGCAGTACTTC. Its protein is CASKPTGFGEQYF.

The chain employs TRBV5-1 and TRBJ2-2; perhaps TRBD1 as D (6 bases). The CDR3 is 15 residues long. In germline, CDR1 is SGHRS, CDR2 YFSETQ. Deletions cut 4 bases from V and 1 base from J, with 11 bases between. CDR3 amino acids: CASSRETGNTGELFF. The CDR3 DNA follows: TGCGCCAGCAGCCGTGAGACAGGGAACACCGGGGAGCTGTTTTTT. Based on the CDR3 plus reference TRBV5-1 and TRBJ2-2, the full variable domain is KAGVTQTPRYLIKTRGQQVTLSCSPISGHRSVSWYQQTPGQGLQFLFEYFSETQRNKGNFPGRFSGRQFSNSRSEMNVSTLELGDSALYLCASSRETGNTGELFFGEGSRLTVL.

The rearrangement uses TRBV19 and TRBJ1-1; 7 bases line up with TRBD1. The CDR3 sequence is 15 residues long. Germline CDR1 LNHDA, CDR2 SQIVND (reference sequence). Losses at the gene ends were 6 bases for V and 1 base for J; bases not matched to a gene: 8. CDR3 residues: CASRARQGTNTEAFF. The CDR3 nucleotides are TGTGCCAGTAGGGCCCGACAGGGAACGAACACTGAAGCTTTCTTT.

The chain employs TRBV5-1 and TRBJ1-1; TRBD1 agrees at 7 bases. The J segment lost 4 bases and the V segment lost 4 bases, leaving 10 bases of the junction unmatched. Germline loops: CDR1 SGHRS, CDR2 YFSETQ. This CDR3 is built from 15 residues. The CDR3 sequence is CASSLTGVGSTEAFF. As DNA, the CDR3 is TGCGCCAGCAGCCTAACAGGGGTAGGGAGCACTGAAGCTTTCTTT.

CDR3: CASSIDLAGHRQPQHF. In DNA, the CDR3 is TGTGCCAGTAGTATAGATCTGGCAGGACATCGTCAGCCCCAGCATTTT. This rearrangement joins TRBV19 to TRBJ1-5, with D possibly matching TRBD1 (5 bases). V gave up 0 bases and J gave up 6 bases, with 15 bases separating them. The V gene's germline CDR1 is LNHDA and CDR2 SQIVND (reference sequence). The CDR3 sequence is 16 residues long.

The rearrangement links TRBV5-6 to TRBJ2-7; weak D call: TRBD2 (5 bases). This CDR3 has 13 amino acids. V was trimmed by 1 base and J by 4 bases, leaving 9 bases between them. Germline lookup yields CDR1 SGHDT and CDR2 YYEEEE. CDR3 nucleotide sequence: TGTGCCAGCAGCTTGATTAGCGAGTACGAGCAGTACTTC. Translating it yields CASSLISEYEQYF.

The genes are TRBV6-5 and TRBJ1-5; a weak D match, TRBD1 (5 bases). Trimming removed 5 bases from V and 4 bases from J, with 15 bases in between. This CDR3 spans 15 amino acids. Germline V CDR1 and CDR2: MNHEY, SVGAGI. The DNA of the CDR3 is TGTGCCAGCAGTCCCCAGATGGGGCCGAATCAGCCCCAGCATTTT. Amino acid sequence: CASSPQMGPNQPQHF.

The table lists this clone with a count of one. This sequence joins TRBV7-9 and TRBJ2-3, with 8 nucleotides matching TRBD2. The CDR3 loop spans 16 amino acids. With V trimmed by 1 base and J by 2 bases, 5 bases remained unmatched. Germline V lookup: CDR1 SEHNR, CDR2 FQNEAQ (reference sequence). The chain's CDR3 is CASSLGSGDLTDTQYF. The CDR3 DNA reads TGTGCCAGCAGCTTAGGTAGCGGGGATCTCACAGATACGCAGTATTTT. Complete variable domain (other parts from reference TRBV7-9 and TRBJ2-3): DTGVSQNPRHKITKRGQNVTFRCDPISEHNRLYWYRQTLGQGPEFLTYFQNEAQLEKSRLLSDRFSAERPKGSFSTLEIQRTEQGDSAMYLCASSLGSGDLTDTQYFGPGTRLTVL.

This clone was detected a few times. This chain connects TRBV7-8 to TRBJ1-2, with D possibly matching TRBD1 (6 bases). V was pared by 5 bases and J by 3 bases, with 16 bases between. The CDR3 runs 15 residues. The germline V gene encodes CDR1 SGHVS and CDR2 FQNEAQ. In DNA, the CDR3 is TGTGCCAGCAGCAAGACCACAGGGTCGGACTATGGCTACACCTTC. As protein: CASSKTTGSDYGYTF. Full variable domain (missing parts from reference TRBV7-8 and TRBJ1-2): GAGVSQSPRYKVAKRGQDVALRCDPISGHVSLFWYQQALGQGPEFLTYFQNEAQLDKSGLPSDRFFAERPEGSVSTLKIQRTQQEDSAVYLCASSKTTGSDYGYTFGSGTRLTVV.

The CDR3 coding sequence is TGTGCCAGCAGGAAGCCGGGGTCGGATACGCAGTATTTT. Amino acid sequence: CASRKPGSDTQYF. V gene TRBV12-3 or TRBV12-4 combines with J gene TRBJ2-3, with a weak D call TRBD2 (5 bases). Deletions cut 6 bases from V and 6 bases from J, with 13 bases between. The CDR3 has 13 amino acids.